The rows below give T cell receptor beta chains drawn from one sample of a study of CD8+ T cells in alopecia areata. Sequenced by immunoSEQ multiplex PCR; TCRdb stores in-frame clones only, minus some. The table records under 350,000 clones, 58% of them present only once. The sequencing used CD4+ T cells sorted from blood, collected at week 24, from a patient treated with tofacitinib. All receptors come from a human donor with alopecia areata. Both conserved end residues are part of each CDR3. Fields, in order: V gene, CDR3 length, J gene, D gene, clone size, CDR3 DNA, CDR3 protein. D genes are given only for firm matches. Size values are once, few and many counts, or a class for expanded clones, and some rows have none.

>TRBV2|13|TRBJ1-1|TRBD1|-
TGTGCCAGCACCGTGGACAGGGAGGGTGAAGCTTTCTTT
CASTVDREGEAFF
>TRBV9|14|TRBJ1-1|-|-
TGTGCCAGCAGCGTTAATCAGGCTCCCACTGAAGCTTTCTTT
CASSVNQAPTEAFF
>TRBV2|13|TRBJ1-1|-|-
TGTGCCAGCAGTGAGGACAGAAACACTGAAGCTTTCTTT
CASSEDRNTEAFF
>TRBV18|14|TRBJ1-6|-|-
TGTGCCAGCTCACCCGGCAGGAGAAATTCACCCCTCCACTTT
CASSPGRRNSPLHF
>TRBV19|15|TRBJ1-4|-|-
TGTGCCAGTAGTATAATTCGGCAGGGGAACGAAAAACTGTTTTTT
CASSIIRQGNEKLFF
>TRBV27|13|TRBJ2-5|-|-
TGTGCCAGCAGTCAAGTCCCTACCGGGACCCAGTACTTC
CASSQVPTGTQYF
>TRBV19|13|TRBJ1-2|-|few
TGTGCCAGTAGCCCGGACAGTTACTATGGCTACACCTTC
CASSPDSYYGYTF
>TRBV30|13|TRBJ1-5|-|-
TGTGCCTGGAGTGGTGTAAGGGGCGAGCCCCAGCATTTT
CAWSGVRGEPQHF
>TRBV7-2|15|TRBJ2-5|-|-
TGTGCCAGCAGCTTAACGAGGCTAGAGTTTGAGACCCAGTACTTC
CASSLTRLEFETQYF
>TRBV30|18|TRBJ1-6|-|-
TGTGCCTGGAGTGTAAAGGTCTGGGGGACCACCTATAATTCACCCCTCCACTTT
CAWSVKVWGTTYNSPLHF
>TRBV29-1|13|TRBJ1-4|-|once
TGCAGCGCTGAACAGGGAGGAGTCGGAAAACTGTTTTTT
CSAEQGGVGKLFF
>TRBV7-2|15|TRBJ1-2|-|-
TGTGCCAGCAGCTTAGCCCCGGGGACCCCCTATGGCTACACCTTC
CASSLAPGTPYGYTF
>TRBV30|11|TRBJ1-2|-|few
TGTGCCTGGTCTGCCCGTTATGGCTACACCTTC
CAWSARYGYTF
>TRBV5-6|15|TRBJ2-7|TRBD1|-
TGTGCCAGCACCGTACCGGGACAGGGGGTTACCGAGCAGTACTTC
CASTVPGQGVTEQYF
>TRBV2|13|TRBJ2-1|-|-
TGTGCCAGCAAGTGGCCTAGCGCTGACGAGCAGTTCTTC
CASKWPSADEQFF
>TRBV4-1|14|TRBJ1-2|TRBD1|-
TGCGCCAGCAGCCACCGCGACAGGGACTATGGCTACACCTTC
CASSHRDRDYGYTF
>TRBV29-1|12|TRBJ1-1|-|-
TGCAGCACGGTAGAACTGAACACTGAAGCTTTCTTT
CSTVELNTEAFF
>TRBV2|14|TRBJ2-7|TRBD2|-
TGTGCCAGCAGCGGGACTAGCGGGGCCCACGAGCAGTACTTC
CASSGTSGAHEQYF
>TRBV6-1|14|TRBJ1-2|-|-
TGTGCCAGCAGTGAGGACGTACAGGGCACTGCTTCGACCTTC
CASSEDVQGTASTF
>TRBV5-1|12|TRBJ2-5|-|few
TGCGCCAGCAGTGGTGGTCGGGAGACCCAGTACTTC
CASSGGRETQYF
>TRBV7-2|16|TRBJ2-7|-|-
TGTGCCAGCAGCCCCGCCGGGGGGCTGAGTCACTACGAGCAGTACTTC
CASSPAGGLSHYEQYF
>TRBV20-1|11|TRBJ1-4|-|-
TGCAGTGCCTTTATGGATGAAAAACTGTTTTTT
CSAFMDEKLFF
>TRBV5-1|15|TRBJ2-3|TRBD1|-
TGCGCCAGCACTCGACAGGGGCGCACCACAGATACGCAGTATTTT
CASTRQGRTTDTQYF
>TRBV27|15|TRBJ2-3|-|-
TGTGCCAGCAGTTTTGCGAGGAGAGCCACAGATACGCAGTATTTT
CASSFARRATDTQYF
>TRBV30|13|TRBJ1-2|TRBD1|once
TGTGCCTGGACCCGGGACAGGGGGCAAGGCTACACCTTC
CAWTRDRGQGYTF
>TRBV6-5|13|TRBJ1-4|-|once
TGTGCCAGCCGGGAAAACCCTAATGAAAAACTGTTTTTT
CASRENPNEKLFF
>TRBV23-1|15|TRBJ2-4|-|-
TGCGCCAGCAGTCGAGAAGTTTTAGCCAAAAACATTCAGTACTTC
CASSREVLAKNIQYF
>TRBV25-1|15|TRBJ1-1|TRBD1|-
TGTGCCAGCTCCCCACCGCGTCAGGGGGATGCTGAAGCTTTCTTT
CASSPPRQGDAEAFF
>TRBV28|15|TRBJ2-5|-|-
TGTGCCAGCAGTCCTCGTGGATGGAGGAGTAAGACCCAGTACTTC
CASSPRGWRSKTQYF
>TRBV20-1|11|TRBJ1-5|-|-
TGCAGTGCCGGGGGGAGTCAGCCCCAGCATTTT
CSAGGSQPQHF
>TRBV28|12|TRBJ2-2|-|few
TGTGCCAGCATGAGTTCTGCCGGGGAGCTGTTTTTT
CASMSSAGELFF